The 22 T cell receptor beta chains given below trace back to one sample, sequenced in a study of T cell responses to AZD1222 COVID-19 vaccine. Libraries were prepared by immunoSEQ multiplex PCR; TCRdb keeps only in-frame clonotypes and omits some of them. The table has roughly 100,000 clones, less than 95% seen once. The sample here was peripheral blood, taken on day 0 of AZD1222 vaccination. The receptors originated from an adult in good health.

The chain has TRBV9 and TRBJ1-1, with 7 bases fitting TRBD1. V gave up 4 bases and J gave up 0 bases; unmatched junction bases: 9. The CDR3 is 16 residues long. Germline-derived CDR1 and CDR2 are SGDLS and YYNGEE. This chain's CDR3 is CASSPRPQGLNTEAFF. The DNA for the CDR3 is TGTGCCAGCAGCCCCCGCCCACAGGGGTTGAACACTGAAGCTTTCTTT.

The chain joins TRBV10-3 to TRBJ1-1; D unresolved. CDR3 length: 13 amino acids. Germline loops: CDR1 ENHRY, CDR2 SYGVKD. V gave up 4 bases and J gave up 0 bases, with 6 bases separating them. As DNA, the CDR3 is TGTGCCATCAGTGGTGGGATGAACACTGAAGCTTTCTTT. This encodes CAISGGMNTEAFF.

In the case of this clone: Other DNA sequences in this sample translate to the same CDR3. V and J are TRBV11-2 and TRBJ1-1; the D is unclear. The germline V and J ends were trimmed by 3 bases and 4 bases, with 6 bases remaining between them. Germline lookup yields CDR1 SGHAT and CDR2 FQNNGV. CDR3 length: 12 residues. CDR3 DNA: TGTGCCAGCAGCTTGGGGATCACTGAAGCTTTCTTT. Encoded protein: CASSLGITEAFF.

V is TRBV30 and J is TRBJ1-2; TRBD1 matches 7 bases. Germline V gene sequence: CDR1 GTSNPN, CDR2 SVGIG (reference sequence). V was clipped by 3 bases and J by 2 bases; unmatched bases: 6. This CDR3 has 14 residues. The CDR3 loop reads CAWSGPTGNYGYTF. CDR3 nucleotide sequence: TGTGCCTGGAGCGGTCCGACAGGGAACTATGGCTACACCTTC.

The chain uses TRBV9 and TRBJ2-3; 9 bases agree with TRBD2. V was pared by 0 bases and J by 2 bases, with 4 bases of the junction left unmatched. The CDR3 extends over 16 amino acids. Germline CDR1 is SGDLS and CDR2 is YYNGEE. CDR3: CASSVVRGGATDTQYF. The CDR3 DNA sequence: TGTGCCAGCAGCGTAGTCCGCGGGGGGGCCACAGATACGCAGTATTTT.

The CDR3 protein is CASSSRYGANTEAFF. The CDR3 DNA follows: TGTGCCAGCAGCTCCCGTTACGGGGCTAACACTGAAGCTTTCTTT. This chain uses TRBV3-1 (or the pseudogene TRBV3-2) with TRBJ1-1; D is perhaps TRBD1 (5 bases). Germline CDR1 is LGHDT and CDR2 is YNNKEL (reference sequence). V dropped 5 bases and J dropped 2 bases, with 15 bases sitting between them. The CDR3 extends over 15 amino acids.

This chain links TRBV6-4 with TRBJ2-1; the D gene could be TRBD1 or TRBD2 (5 bases each). This CDR3 has 15 amino acids. Germline-derived CDR1 and CDR2 are MRHNA and SNTAGT. The V gene lost 2 bases and the J gene lost 4 bases, with 12 bases spanning the gap. CDR3 amino acids: CASSDPTEGYNEQFF. The DNA of the CDR3 is TGTGCCAGCAGTGACCCCACCGAGGGGTACAATGAGCAGTTCTTC.

V and J are TRBV27 and TRBJ2-7; 9 nucleotides line up with TRBD1. This CDR3 contains 15 residues. V lost 4 bases, J lost 4 bases, and 8 bases stayed unmatched. From germline, CDR1 is MNHEY and CDR2 SMNVEV (reference sequence). As DNA, the CDR3 is TGTGCCAGCAGTTCTACAGGGGGCAGGTTTTACGAGCAGTACTTC. This codes for CASSSTGGRFYEQYF.

The chain is built from TRBV4-1 and TRBJ2-2; D gene unclear. V was cut by 5 bases and J by 6 bases, with 4 bases left in between. The CDR3 has 11 amino acids. Germline V gene sequence: CDR1 MGHRA, CDR2 YSYEKL. The CDR3 DNA is TGCGCCAGCAGCAGGCCCGGGGAGCTGTTTTTT. Encoded protein: CASSRPGELFF.

The chain links TRBV2 to TRBJ2-1; 8 positions agree with TRBD2. This CDR3 has 14 amino acids. With V trimmed by 3 bases and J by 7 bases, 5 bases remained unmatched. Germline values: CDR1 SNHLY, CDR2 FYNNEI. CDR3 region: CASSDSGGWNEQFF. The CDR3 DNA is TGTGCCAGCAGTGACAGCGGGGGTTGGAATGAGCAGTTCTTC.

The rearrangement uses TRBV9 and TRBJ1-1, with D unresolved. The CDR3 has 15 residues. Trimming left V 4 bases short and J 1 base short, with 14 bases between. Germline V CDR1 and CDR2: SGDLS, YYNGEE. DNA for the CDR3: TGTGCCAGCAGCCCCCGGGTCGGTGGGAACACTGAAGCTTTCTTT. Protein sequence: CASSPRVGGNTEAFF.

The rearrangement links TRBV5-1 to TRBJ1-2, with 7 bases identical to TRBD1. Trimming took 0 bases from V and 6 from J; bases not matched to a gene: 2. This CDR3 is 13 amino acids long. The V gene's germline CDR1 is SGHRS and CDR2 YFSETQ. The CDR3 nucleotides are TGCGCCAGCAGCTTGGGGGGGACAGATGGCTACACCTTC. Amino acids: CASSLGGTDGYTF.

CDR3 nucleotides: TGTGCCAGCAGTTTGATAGTTGGGGGGGCCAACGTCCTGACTTTC. Translated, it gives CASSLIVGGANVLTF. The chain combines TRBV27 with TRBJ2-6; D ambiguous. This CDR3 region has 15 residues. Germline lookup yields CDR1 MNHEY and CDR2 SMNVEV (reference sequence). Trimming shortened V by 3 bases and J by 4 bases, and 10 bases separated the two germline ends.

This chain connects TRBV5-1 to TRBJ2-1; a possible D gene is TRBD2 (6 bases). Germline values: CDR1 SGHRS, CDR2 YFSETQ. The length of the CDR3 is 16 residues. The V end was cut by 0 bases, the J end by 1 base, with 11 bases between. The CDR3, as DNA: TGCGCCAGCAGCTTGGCAACTAGCCGGTCCTACAATGAGCAGTTCTTC. Encoded protein: CASSLATSRSYNEQFF.

This chain's CDR3 is CAISGRQASSYNEQFF. The CDR3 coding sequence is TGTGCCATCAGTGGACGACAGGCTAGCTCCTACAATGAGCAGTTCTTC. The rearrangement links TRBV10-3 to TRBJ2-1, with D perhaps matching TRBD1 (6 bases). Trimming pared 4 bases from V and 0 bases from J, leaving 13 bases between. Germline CDR1 is ENHRY and CDR2 is SYGVKD. The CDR3 runs to 16 residues.

V usage is TRBV13 and J usage is TRBJ2-1, with 7 bases identical to TRBD2. Germline loops: CDR1 PRHDT, CDR2 FYEKMQ (reference sequence). The CDR3 covers 15 residues. V trimming: 2 bases; J trimming: 7 bases; junction bases outside the gene matches: 8. CDR3 residues: CASSLIQRGRNEQFF. The CDR3 region has the DNA TGTGCCAGCAGCTTAATCCAGCGGGGCCGTAATGAGCAGTTCTTC.

This clone appeared once. The J gene is TRBJ1-2, the V gene TRBV2; 7 bases line up with TRBD1. This CDR3 comprises 17 residues. CDR1 is SNHLY, CDR2 FYNNEI, per germline. V lost 0 bases, J lost 0 bases, and 7 bases stayed unmatched. In DNA, the CDR3 is TGTGCCAGCAGTGAAGCCCCGGCGGGGACAGCTAACTATGGCTACACCTTC. This sequence encodes CASSEAPAGTANYGYTF.

The genes are TRBV13 and TRBJ2-1; 9 nucleotides match TRBD1. Germline CDR1 reads PRHDT; CDR2 reads FYEKMQ (reference sequence). After removal of 3 bases from V and 3 bases from J, the junction contained 9 bases not matched to a gene. This CDR3 comprises 17 residues. The CDR3 region has the DNA TGTGCCAGCAGCTTGGGAGGTGGACAGGGGTACTACAATGAGCAGTTCTTC. Its translation: CASSLGGGQGYYNEQFF.

V and J are TRBV20-1 and TRBJ2-3; D gene uncertain. CDR3 size: 14 residues. V lost 3 bases, J lost 0 bases, and 10 bases lay in between. Germline V gene sequence: CDR1 DFQATT, CDR2 SNEGSKA (reference sequence). CDR3 nucleotide sequence: TGCAGTGCTAGTACGGAGACTAGCACAGATACGCAGTATTTT. As protein: CSASTETSTDTQYF.

The genes are TRBV6-5 and TRBJ1-1, with 7 bases aligning to TRBD1. Germline loops: CDR1 MNHEY, CDR2 SVGAGI. Trimming removed 6 bases from V and 7 bases from J; junction bases left unmatched: 8. The CDR3 has 13 amino acids. Written as DNA, the CDR3 is TGTGCCAGCAGCCCCAGGGGGTTTGTTGAAGCTTTCTTT. Its translation is CASSPRGFVEAFF.

The rearrangement uses TRBV28 and TRBJ1-2; D gene uncertain. Germline CDR1 reads MDHEN; CDR2 reads SYDVKM. The CDR3 contains 14 residues. Trimming left V 4 bases short and J 3 bases short, with 12 bases between. The chain's CDR3 is CASSSPGKHYGYTF. CDR3 bases: TGTGCCAGCAGTTCCCCCGGGAAACACTATGGCTACACCTTC.

The chain has TRBV15 and TRBJ1-1; D is unresolved. The germline V and J ends were trimmed by 3 bases and 4 bases, with 9 bases remaining between them. The CDR3 has 13 amino acids. Germline-derived CDR1 and CDR2 are LNHNV and YYDKDF (reference sequence). Here the CDR3 DNA reads TGTGCCACCAGCAGCTACAGTGGCACTGAAGCTTTCTTT. This codes for CATSSYSGTEAFF.